This entry is about one TCR beta chain. Its antigen remains unidentified. CDR3 length: 18 amino acids. The entry originates in a study of cytomegalovirus exposure and HLA in healthy donors. Study details: Caucasian-associated ancestry cluster membership applied to less than 85% of around 400 genotyped donors.

General observations from the study: For most TCR sequences rarity was the rule, although some public TCRs occurred in many donors.

The PCR had 60 Vbeta and 13 Jbeta primers. Sequencing used immunoSEQ multiplex PCR; TCRdb keeps in-frame clones, though not all of them. The sample consists of about 150,000 clones, roughly 77% of them appearing once. Sequencing input: PBMCs. The chain combines TRBV21-1 with TRBJ2-3; TRBD2 is taken as the D call from the table, unchecked against the DNA. TRBV21-1 counts as a pseudogene. This receptor was identified in a human donor in good health. The CDR3 region is CASMGVWTSGGYTDTQYF. Here the CDR3 DNA reads TGTGCCAGCATGGGGGTTTGGACTAGCGGGGGGTACACAGATACGCAGTATTTT.